The 11 T cell receptor beta chains listed next were all sequenced from one sample in a study of T-cell reconstitution after alpha-beta-depleted transplantation in children. Preparation of the TCRbeta library was carried out with unique molecular identifiers. TCRdb fed the PCR reads into MiXCR, producing one record per CDR3 protein. Of about 160,000 distinct CDR3 sequences detected, 11% appear once; the ten largest clones hold approximately 13%. This material consisted of PBMCs, taken before TCRalphabeta/CD19-depleted stem cell transplant. These receptors were taken from a boy aged 2-9 years with acute myeloid leukemia, due to receive a stem cell transplant.

This clonotype has a count of ten or more. CDR3: CASSLQGSNEKLFF. CDR3 in DNA: TGTGCCAGCAGCTTACAGGGGTCTAATGAAAAACTGTTTTTT. The chain has TRBV7-2 and TRBJ1-4; possibly TRBD1 for D (6 bases). With 2 bases removed from V and 3 bases from J, the gap between germline ends came to 7 bases. CDR3 length: 14 amino acids. Per the germline V gene, CDR1 is SGHTA and CDR2 is FQGNSA.

This clonotype was seen repeatedly, ten times or more. This chain uses TRBV20-1 with TRBJ2-7; 10 positions match TRBD2. CDR3 length: 15 amino acids. CDR1 DFQATT and CDR2 SNEGSKA come from the germline V gene (reference sequence). Trimming took 6 bases from V and 3 from J; bases not matched to a gene: 11. The CDR3 here is CSAQKSLAGVYEQYF. CDR3 nucleotides: TGCAGTGCCCAGAAGTCCCTAGCGGGAGTCTACGAGCAGTACTTC.

This clonotype was counted only a few times. This chain uses TRBV5-4 with TRBJ2-3; no clear D. Trimming stripped 0 bases from V and 9 bases from J, with 8 bases between. The CDR3 extends over 12 amino acids. Per the germline V gene, CDR1 is SGHNT and CDR2 is YYREEE (reference sequence). The DNA of the CDR3 is TGTGCCAGCAGCTTGGGGGAAGGGACGCAGTATTTT. As protein: CASSLGEGTQYF.

This clonotype was seen ten or more times. This sequence joins TRBV10-3 and TRBJ2-2; D ambiguous. Germline CDR1 and CDR2: ENHRY and SYGVKD. The CDR3 spans 11 residues. V lost 6 bases and J 4 bases, leaving 3 bases between the germline ends. The CDR3 reads CAISGTGELFF. DNA of the CDR3: TGTGCCATCAGCGGCACCGGGGAGCTGTTTTTT.

Concerning this clonotype: At one end the junction does not follow the germline gene, possibly because of a read error. The chain uses TRBV11-1 and TRBJ2-5; weak D call: TRBD1 (5 bases). Germline assignment: CDR1 SGHAT and CDR2 FQDESV (reference sequence). The CDR3 runs 13 residues. The CDR3 coding sequence is TGTGCCAGCAGCTTAGGGACACAAGAGACCCTGTACTTC. Translating it yields CASSLGTQETLYF.

This clonotype appeared many times. At one of its ends the junction is not consistent with the germline gene, which may arise from a read error. This sequence joins TRBV7-9 and TRBJ2-1; no clear D. The CDR3 contains 12 residues. Germline V lookup: CDR1 SEHNR, CDR2 FQNEAQ (reference sequence). CDR3 amino acids: CASSLATLELFF. In DNA form, the CDR3 reads TGTGCCAGCAGCTTAGCCACCCTAGAGCTGTTCTTC.

This clonotype was seen repeatedly, ten times or more. The rearrangement uses TRBV14 and TRBJ2-1, with TRBD2 identical over 10 bases. With V trimmed by 4 bases and J by 9 bases, 9 bases remained unmatched. Germline assignment: CDR1 SGHDN and CDR2 FVKESK. The CDR3 loop spans 15 amino acids. In DNA, the CDR3 is TGTGCCAGCAGCCCCCTGCTAGCGGGAGTGACTGAGCAGTTCTTC. Its protein is CASSPLLAGVTEQFF.

This clonotype was seen repeatedly, ten times or more. The chain joins TRBV4-1 to TRBJ2-5, with 7 bases matching TRBD2. CDR3 length equals 16 residues. Germline V lookup: CDR1 MGHRA, CDR2 YSYEKL. Trimming took 2 bases from V and 5 from J; bases not matched to a gene: 11. The CDR3 is CASSQYNSQGGETQYF. Written as DNA, the CDR3 is TGCGCCAGCAGCCAATATAACTCCCAGGGAGGGGAGACCCAGTACTTC.

This clonotype was seen at least ten times. The J gene is TRBJ1-2, the V gene TRBV7-2; no clear D gene. CDR3 length equals 14 residues. Germline CDR1 and CDR2: SGHTA and FQGNSA. V was clipped by 2 bases and J by 3 bases, with 10 bases between them. CDR3 loop: CASSLSVGDYGYTF. The CDR3 nucleotides are TGTGCCAGCAGCTTAAGCGTCGGGGACTATGGCTACACCTTC.

The chain combines TRBV11-2 with TRBJ2-7; D could derive from TRBD1 or TRBD2 (6 bases each). V was trimmed by 5 bases and J by 2 bases, leaving 7 bases between them. Germline CDR1 SGHAT, CDR2 FQNNGV. The CDR3 spans 12 residues. CDR3 amino acids: CASSGGPYEQYV. The CDR3 DNA sequence: TGTGCCAGCAGCGGGGGGCCCTACGAGCAGTACGTC.

This clonotype was seen repeatedly, ten times or more. V gene TRBV12-3 or TRBV12-4 combines with J gene TRBJ2-7; possible D gene TRBD2, 6 bases. V dropped 2 bases and J dropped 3 bases, with 14 bases sitting between them. The CDR3 covers 15 residues. The DNA of the CDR3 is TGTGCCAGCAGTTTATCTAGCGTAGGTCGCTACGAGCAGTACTTC. The encoded protein is CASSLSSVGRYEQYF.